Sequencing of this T cell receptor beta chain was carried out in a study of control samples from healthy donors and cancer patients. This CDR3 spans 13 amino acids. Looked up from germline, CDR1 is MRHNA and CDR2 is SNTAGT. V lost 6 bases to trimming and J lost 9 bases, with 15 bases between them. Clones were sequenced by immunoSEQ multiplex PCR, and TCRdb holds only the in-frame ones, with some missing. This sample has 200,000 to 250,000 clones; 85% to 95% occur once, and the top ten carry around 1.5%. The table lists this clone with a count of one. The receptor was isolated from a man aged 50-60 years in good health. Sample: blood. This chain connects TRBV6-4 to TRBJ2-1, with TRBD1 as a possible D gene (7 bases). CDR3 nucleotides: TGTGCCAGCAGCCAGGAGGGGGCTACTGAGCAGTTCTTC. It encodes CASSQEGATEQFF.